This TCR beta chain was retrieved from a study of beta chain features in type 1 diabetes. The authors took one heparinised blood draw, averaging about 110 mL, from each donor. Overall study results and limits: Across patients, naive, central memory and Treg TCRB repertoires exhibited apparently greater similarity than was observed across healthy donors. A moderate, significant TCRB CDR3 shortening appeared in type 1 diabetes across four CD4+ subsets. Type 1 diabetes patients had fewer VDJ junction insertions and more deletions.

Expressed TCRB transcripts were sequenced because the entire RNA isolate underwent reverse transcription. Read counts averaged roughly 3.5 million for samples of naive, central memory and regulatory T cells. Assay used: immunoSEQ multiplex PCR; TCRdb lists only in-frame clones, some missing. The table lists roughly 280,000 clones, roughly 25% of them singletons. V was clipped by 4 bases and J by 1 base, with 8 bases between them. The CDR3 loop spans 13 amino acids. CDR1 is SGHDT and CDR2 is YYEEEE in the germline V gene. On this clone itself: The antigen remains unidentified.

This receptor was identified in a woman between 25 and 40 years old with type 1 diabetes. The sample comprised naive CD4+ T cells from blood. The J gene is TRBJ1-1, the V gene TRBV5-6; D is unresolved. Here the CDR3 DNA reads TGTGCCAGCAGCCCTATAAGGAACACTGAAGCTTTCTTT. Translation: CASSPIRNTEAFF.